This record looks at one TCR beta chain sequence and its context. Its antigen remains unidentified. Among the donors, all were healthy bone marrow donors. PCR primers comprised 60 Vbeta and 13 Jbeta primers. Data came from immunoSEQ multiplex PCR; TCRdb stores just in-frame clones and leaves some out. The data contain over 150,000 clones, 80% to 85% of them singletons. The data stem from a study of cytomegalovirus exposure and HLA in healthy donors. Study-wide results and limits: The study listed roughly 150 cytomegalovirus-associated TCR beta chains. In a later analysis, DRB1 alleles had the most associated TCRs; HLA-C alleles the fewest. In an earlier analysis, productive rearrangement rates for most beta V segments clustered near 87% or 30%.

The CDR3 length is 14 residues. Trimming took 8 bases from V and 5 from J; bases not matched to a gene: 6. Germline assignment: CDR1 LNHDA and CDR2 SQIVND (reference sequence). The chain links TRBV19 to TRBJ2-1; 10 bases match TRBD2. Material: PBMCs. The origin of this receptor is a male donor in good health and CMV-seropositive. CDR3 nucleotide sequence: TGTGCCAGTCAGAGCGGGAGGGCTAACAATGAGCAGTTCTTC. Translated: CASQSGRANNEQFF.